The entry below describes one TCR beta chain. This clonotype has just a few counts. This clone's antigen is unknown. No base quality values were provided; no much bigger clone lies one nucleotide off. The donors were roughly 39 Caucasian individuals from Russia, aged roughly 6 to 100 years, who were systemically healthy. Approximately 10 milliliters of peripheral blood were collected from each donor into EDTA-treated Vacutainer tubes. Ficoll-Paque density-gradient centrifugation was used to isolate PBMCs, with at least 6.5 million per sample. Total RNA was extracted from PBMCs with Trizol reagent, with at least 6 micrograms obtained per sample. Naive CD45RAhigh/CD27high T cell percentages were measured by flow cytometry on a PBMC aliquot from every donor. This sample was taken from a study of blood T cells in healthy people across ages (dated by TCRdb to between 2014 and 2016). Describing the broader study: In model experiments, template switching captured roughly one uniquely barcoded TCR beta cDNA molecule for every two T cells. To track age-related changes in TCR beta repertoire diversity, the study relied on deep sequencing normalized with unique cDNA molecular identifiers. The donors were divided into four age groups: young (average around 16 years), middle-aged (almost 40), aged (approximately 64) and long-lived (around 80). Donors of different ages were randomly distributed across sequencing lanes to avoid experimental bias. Two additional independent replicas of 1 million unique cDNA reads from the same blood draw were analyzed for two donors (one aged 18 to 29 and one aged 80 or older).

General conclusions and limits of the study: Estimates of total diversity based on one million sequenced T cells were considered lower bounds and underestimates. Observed TCR beta diversity correlated strongly with the percentage of naive T cells measured by flow cytometry. As age increased, observed TCR beta diversity per million T cells dropped in a roughly linear way, and a significant reduction was already evident by age roughly 40. Because donor CMV infection status was unknown, age-related changes in expanded clonotypes were potentially confounded. Compared with the aged group, the long-lived group had more naive CD4+ T cells, fewer expanded clones and increased TCR diversity, suggesting age selection. Because profiling used bulk unsorted PBMCs, naive and antigen-experienced compartments could not be compared conclusively.

From the cysteine up to the phenylalanine, the CDR3 has a length of 19 residues. The CDR3 DNA has 57 bases and is translated from base 1. Germline trimming: 2 bases from V, 5 bases from J; junction bases outside gene matches: 14. The germline V gene yields MNHEY for CDR1 and SVGEGT for CDR2. The library was prepared using 5' RACE. TCRdb shows the sequencer as Illumina HiSeq 2500. A second PCR of about 7 to 12 cycles was run with a J-beta primer mix and a sample-barcoded 5' primer. Each TCR beta cDNA molecule received a unique molecular identifier from a template-switch 5' adaptor carrying 12 random nucleotides. Each sample yielded at least 2.5 million CDR3-containing paired-end reads. First-strand cDNA was synthesized from all RNA with the Mint cDNA synthesis kit, primed by a TRBC-specific oligonucleotide. All cDNA was treated with uracil-DNA glycosylase and then went through a first 18-cycle PCR with the universal primers M1SS and BC2_uni_R. In the paper's pipeline: Each sample was normalized by randomly selecting 1 million high-quality reads, each carrying a distinct molecular identifier. Reads with shared molecular identifiers were discarded instead of being binned into consensus sequences. MiTCR, run with a Q25 quality threshold and the strictest error-elimination algorithm, handled CDR3 identification, clonotype clustering and error correction. A nonparametric unseen species model with Euler transformation was used to estimate a lower bound on total TCR beta diversity. Using fastp trimming at Q25 and MiXCR clonotype assembly, TCRdb reanalyzed the public sequencing data and kept in-frame beta chains. Rows with one shared CDR3 protein collapse into an entry with the most common genes and DNA. TCRdb, not the authors, supplied the V and J calls. The sample table records fewer than 700,000 distinct CDR3 sequences; 40% to 45% of these occur just once. The ten largest clones take up 25% to 35% of the sample.

Recombination linked TRBV6-2 or TRBV6-3 to TRBJ2-3, with 12 central nucleotides matching TRBD2. This receptor was taken from an elderly man in good health. The sample was blood. CDR3 loop: CASSYPTSVTSGSLDTQYF. Read as DNA, the sequence is TGTGCCAGCAGTTACCCTACATCCGTGACTAGCGGGAGTCTAGATACGCAGTATTTT.